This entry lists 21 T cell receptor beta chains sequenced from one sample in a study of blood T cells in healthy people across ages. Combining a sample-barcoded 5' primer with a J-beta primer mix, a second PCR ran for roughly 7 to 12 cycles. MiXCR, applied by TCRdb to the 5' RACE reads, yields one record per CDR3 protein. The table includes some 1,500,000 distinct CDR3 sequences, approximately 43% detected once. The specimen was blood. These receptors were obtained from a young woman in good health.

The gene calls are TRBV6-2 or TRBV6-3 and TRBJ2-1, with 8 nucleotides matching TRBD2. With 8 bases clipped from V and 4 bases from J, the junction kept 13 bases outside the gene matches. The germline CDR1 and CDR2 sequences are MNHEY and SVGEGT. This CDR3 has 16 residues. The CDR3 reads CASLHTVGGGYNEQFF. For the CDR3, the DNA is TGTGCCAGCCTCCACACTGTCGGGGGGGGTTACAATGAGCAGTTCTTC.

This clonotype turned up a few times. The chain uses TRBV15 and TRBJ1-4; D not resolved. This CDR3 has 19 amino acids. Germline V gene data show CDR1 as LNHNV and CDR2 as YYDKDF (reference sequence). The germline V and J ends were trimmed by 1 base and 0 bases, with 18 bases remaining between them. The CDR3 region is CATSRGRSEWTATNEKLFF. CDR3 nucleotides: TGTGCCACCAGCAGAGGGAGGAGTGAGTGGACGGCAACTAATGAAAAACTGTTTTTT. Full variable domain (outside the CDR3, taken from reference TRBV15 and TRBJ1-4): DAMVIQNPRYQVTQFGKPVTLSCSQTLNHNVMYWYQQKSSQAPKLLFHYYDKDFNNEADTPDNFQSRRPNTSFCFLDIRSPGLGDTAMYLCATSRGRSEWTATNEKLFFGSGTQLSVL.

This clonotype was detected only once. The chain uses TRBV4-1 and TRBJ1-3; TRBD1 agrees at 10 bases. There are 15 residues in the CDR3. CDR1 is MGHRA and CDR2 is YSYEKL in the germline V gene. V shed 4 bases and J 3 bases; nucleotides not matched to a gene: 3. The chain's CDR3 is CASSPTGGYGNTIYF. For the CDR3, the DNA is TGCGCCAGCAGCCCGACAGGGGGCTATGGAAACACCATATATTTT.

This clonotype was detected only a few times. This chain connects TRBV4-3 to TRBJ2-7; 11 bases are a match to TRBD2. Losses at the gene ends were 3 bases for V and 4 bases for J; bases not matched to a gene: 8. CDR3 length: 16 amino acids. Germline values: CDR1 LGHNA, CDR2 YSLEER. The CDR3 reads CASSQGTSGSFYEQYF. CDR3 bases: TGCGCCAGCAGCCAGGGAACTAGCGGGAGTTTTTACGAGCAGTACTTC.

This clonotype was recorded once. As DNA, the CDR3 is TGCAGTGCTAGAGCCCTCCTAAGGGGTTTAAGGGGCTACACCTTC. As protein: CSARALLRGLRGYTF. The V call is TRBV20-1, the J call TRBJ1-2, with a possible D match to TRBD1 (5 bases). This CDR3 is built from 15 residues. V gave up 1 base and J gave up 8 bases, with 20 bases separating them. CDR1 DFQATT and CDR2 SNEGSKA come from the germline V gene (reference sequence).

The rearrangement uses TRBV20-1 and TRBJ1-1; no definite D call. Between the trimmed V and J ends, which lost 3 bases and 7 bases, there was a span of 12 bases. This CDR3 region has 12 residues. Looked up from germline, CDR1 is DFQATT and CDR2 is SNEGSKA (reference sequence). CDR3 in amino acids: CSARARTDEAFF. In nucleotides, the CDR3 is TGCAGTGCTAGGGCTAGGACGGATGAAGCTTTCTTT.

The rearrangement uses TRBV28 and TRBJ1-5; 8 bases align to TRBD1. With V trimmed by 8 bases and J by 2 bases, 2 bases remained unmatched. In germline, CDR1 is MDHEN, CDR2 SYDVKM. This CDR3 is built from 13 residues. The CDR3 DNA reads TGTGCCAGCTGGGGACAGGGCAATCAGCCCCAGCATTTT. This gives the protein CASWGQGNQPQHF.

CDR3 residues: CAVQSSNQPQHF. DNA for the CDR3: TGTGCAGTACAGTCTTCCAATCAGCCCCAGCATTTT. The V call is TRBV6-1, the J call TRBJ1-5; D gene uncertain. The germline V gene encodes CDR1 MNHNS and CDR2 SASEGT. The CDR3 consists of 12 residues.

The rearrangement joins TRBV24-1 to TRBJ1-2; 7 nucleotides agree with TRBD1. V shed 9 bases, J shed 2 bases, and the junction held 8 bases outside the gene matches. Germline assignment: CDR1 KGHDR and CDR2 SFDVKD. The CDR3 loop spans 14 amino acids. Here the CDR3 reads CATSVPGQNYGYTF. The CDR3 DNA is TGTGCCACCTCCGTTCCGGGACAGAACTATGGCTACACCTTC.

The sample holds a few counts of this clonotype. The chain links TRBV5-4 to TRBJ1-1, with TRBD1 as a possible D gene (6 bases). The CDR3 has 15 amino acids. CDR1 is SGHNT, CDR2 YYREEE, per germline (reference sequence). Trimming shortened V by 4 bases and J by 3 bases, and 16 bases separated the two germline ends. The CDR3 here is CASSPLDRRDTEAFF. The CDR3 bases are TGTGCCAGCAGCCCCCTGGACAGACGGGACACTGAAGCTTTCTTT.

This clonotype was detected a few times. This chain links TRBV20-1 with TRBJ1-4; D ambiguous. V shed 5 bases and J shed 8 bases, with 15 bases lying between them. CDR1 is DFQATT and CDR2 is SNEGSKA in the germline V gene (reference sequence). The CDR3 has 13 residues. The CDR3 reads CSAGQRLGEKLFF. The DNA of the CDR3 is TGCAGTGCTGGCCAACGGTTGGGGGAAAAACTGTTTTTT.

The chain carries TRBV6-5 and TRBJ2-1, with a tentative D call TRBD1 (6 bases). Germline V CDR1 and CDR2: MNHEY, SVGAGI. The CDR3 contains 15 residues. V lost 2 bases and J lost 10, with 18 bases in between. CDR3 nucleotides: TGTGCCAGCAGTTACGGGGGCGGCCAATCCTACGAGCAGTTCTTC. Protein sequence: CASSYGGGQSYEQFF.

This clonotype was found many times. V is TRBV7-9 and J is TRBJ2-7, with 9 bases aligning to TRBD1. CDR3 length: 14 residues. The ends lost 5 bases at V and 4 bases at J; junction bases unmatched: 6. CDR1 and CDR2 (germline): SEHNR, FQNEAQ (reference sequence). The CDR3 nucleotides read TGTGCCAGCAGCCCCCGGGACAGGGATTACGAGCAGTACTTC. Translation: CASSPRDRDYEQYF.

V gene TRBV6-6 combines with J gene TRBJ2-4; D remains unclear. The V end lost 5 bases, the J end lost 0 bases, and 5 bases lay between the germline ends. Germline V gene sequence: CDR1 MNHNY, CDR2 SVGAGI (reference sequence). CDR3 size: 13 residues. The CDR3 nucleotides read TGTGCCAGCAGTGACATAGCCAAAAACATTCAGTACTTC. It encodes CASSDIAKNIQYF.

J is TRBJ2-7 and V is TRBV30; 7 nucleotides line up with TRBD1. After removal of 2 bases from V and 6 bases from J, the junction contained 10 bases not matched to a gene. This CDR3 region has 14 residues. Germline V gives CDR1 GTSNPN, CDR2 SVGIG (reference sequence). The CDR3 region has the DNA TGTGCCTGGAGTACAGGGGTTAGTTGGTCCGAGCAGTACTTC. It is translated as CAWSTGVSWSEQYF.

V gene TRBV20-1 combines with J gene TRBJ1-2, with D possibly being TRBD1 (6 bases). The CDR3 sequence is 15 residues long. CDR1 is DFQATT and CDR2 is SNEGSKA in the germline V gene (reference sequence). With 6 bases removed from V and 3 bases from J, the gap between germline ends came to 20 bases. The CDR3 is CSASGALLRDYGYTF. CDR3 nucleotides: TGCAGTGCCTCAGGGGCACTTTTACGGGACTATGGCTACACCTTC.

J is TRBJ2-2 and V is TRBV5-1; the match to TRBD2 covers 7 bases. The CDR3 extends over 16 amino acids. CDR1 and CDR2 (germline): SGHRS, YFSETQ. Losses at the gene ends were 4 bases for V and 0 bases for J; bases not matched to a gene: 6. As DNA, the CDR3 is TGCGCCAGCAGCAACGGGGGGATCGCGAACACCGGGGAGCTGTTTTTT. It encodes CASSNGGIANTGELFF.

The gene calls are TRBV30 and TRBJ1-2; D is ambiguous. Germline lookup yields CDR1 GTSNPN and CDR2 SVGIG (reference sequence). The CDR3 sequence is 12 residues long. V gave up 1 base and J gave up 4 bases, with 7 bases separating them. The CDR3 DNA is TGTGCCTGGAGTGGCGCCTTCTATGGCTACACCTTC. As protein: CAWSGAFYGYTF.

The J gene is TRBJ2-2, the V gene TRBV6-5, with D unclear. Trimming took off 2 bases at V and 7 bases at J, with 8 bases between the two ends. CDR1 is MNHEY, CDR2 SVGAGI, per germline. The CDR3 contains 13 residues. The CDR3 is CASSYEFSGELFF. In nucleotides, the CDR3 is TGTGCCAGCAGTTACGAGTTCAGCGGGGAGCTGTTTTTT.

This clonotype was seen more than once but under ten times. The CDR3 DNA reads TGTGCCAGCAGTGAAGGGGCCAACCGGGTATACGAGCAGTACTTC. This encodes CASSEGANRVYEQYF. The chain employs TRBV2 and TRBJ2-7; no definite D call. The CDR3 contains 15 residues. V shed 1 base and J shed 4 bases, with 14 bases lying between them. Germline lookup yields CDR1 SNHLY and CDR2 FYNNEI.

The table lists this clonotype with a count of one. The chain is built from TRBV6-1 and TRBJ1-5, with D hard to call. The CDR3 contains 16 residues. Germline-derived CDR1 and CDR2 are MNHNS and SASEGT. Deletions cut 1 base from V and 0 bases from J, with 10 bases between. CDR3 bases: TGTGCCAGCAGTGAAGAGGCGGACTATAGCAATCAGCCCCAGCATTTT. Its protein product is CASSEEADYSNQPQHF.